The entry that follows covers one T cell receptor beta chain sequence. The antigen is unknown. Alongside a J-beta primer mix, a sample-barcoded 5' primer served in a second PCR lasting about 7 to 11 cycles. Every cDNA molecule bore a tag from a template-switch adaptor containing 12 random nucleotides. TCRdb ran MiXCR on the 5' RACE reads and lists one entry per CDR3 protein. Of 910,000 or so distinct CDR3 sequences listed, roughly 51% are singletons. This sample stems from a study of blood T cells in healthy people across ages. General study findings and limits: Higher diversity and more naive CD4+ cells were features of long-lived donors, compared to aged donors.

The authors drew about 10 milliliters of peripheral blood from each donor. The CDR3 has 15 amino acids. Germline V CDR1 and CDR2: SGHDN, FVKESK. The germline V and J ends were trimmed by 1 base and 2 bases, with 11 bases remaining between them. Sequencing was performed on blood. This receptor was taken from an older woman in good health. The chain links TRBV14 to TRBJ2-5; D is perhaps TRBD2 (6 bases). CDR3 protein: CASSQGTGVQETQYF. The CDR3 DNA sequence: TGTGCCAGCAGCCAAGGGACGGGGGTACAAGAGACCCAGTACTTC.